A selection of T cell receptor beta chains follows, all from one sample in a study. One entry per CDR3 protein results from TCRdb running MiXCR on the 5' RACE reads. The table lists tens of thousands of distinct CDR3 sequences, more than 25% of them singletons. The sequenced sample was tumor-infiltrating memory CD4+ T cells sorted from the breast tumor. The receptor source for this set is a female donor with breast cancer. Both conserved end residues are part of each CDR3.

j_call: TRBJ1-5
v_call: TRBV7-9
cdr3_aa: CASSLSIGDFQPQHF

j_call: TRBJ2-1
v_call: TRBV20-1
cdr3_aa: CSAREDSGNEQFF

j_call: TRBJ2-3
v_call: TRBV7-2
cdr3_aa: CASSPGWAGSTDTQYF

j_call: TRBJ1-4
v_call: TRBV6-6
cdr3_aa: CASSTPLGAPNEKLFF

j_call: TRBJ1-5
v_call: TRBV29-1
cdr3_aa: CSTLDSSNQPQHF

j_call: TRBJ2-5
v_call: TRBV6-2/TRBV6-3
cdr3_aa: CASSYRGGQGRGETQYF

j_call: TRBJ2-2
v_call: TRBV6-2/TRBV6-3
cdr3_aa: CASRPAGAANTGELFF

j_call: TRBJ2-7
v_call: TRBV20-1
cdr3_aa: CSAPEPAGGLEKQYF

j_call: TRBJ1-4
v_call: TRBV7-2
cdr3_aa: CASSFRYRGRIGNEKLFF

j_call: TRBJ1-4
v_call: TRBV5-1
cdr3_aa: CASSPQGYHEKLFF

j_call: TRBJ1-1
v_call: TRBV7-9
cdr3_aa: CASSLDGGLEAFF

j_call: TRBJ2-1
v_call: TRBV20-1
cdr3_aa: CSARGGYTEQFF

j_call: TRBJ1-4
v_call: TRBV7-2
cdr3_aa: CASSSRGSGEKLFF

j_call: TRBJ2-1
v_call: TRBV20-1
cdr3_aa: CSARDPLLAGGSNEQFF

j_call: TRBJ2-3
v_call: TRBV28
cdr3_aa: CASSLAQGLTDTQYF

j_call: TRBJ2-5
v_call: TRBV29-1
cdr3_aa: CSVEWPSQPQETQYF

j_call: TRBJ1-4
v_call: TRBV7-9
cdr3_aa: CASSLRAGLEKLFF

j_call: TRBJ2-3
v_call: TRBV19
cdr3_aa: CASSSSGATDTQYF

j_call: TRBJ1-1
v_call: TRBV7-3
cdr3_aa: CASSERGSRAFF

j_call: TRBJ1-2
v_call: TRBV5-4
cdr3_aa: CASSQMGYIYGYTF

j_call: TRBJ1-1
v_call: TRBV5-1
cdr3_aa: CASSSGGFGNTEAFF

j_call: TRBJ1-6
v_call: TRBV6-6
cdr3_aa: CASTQPGQGKLASPLHF

j_call: TRBJ2-5
v_call: TRBV7-9
cdr3_aa: CASRAMGGQETQYF

j_call: TRBJ1-1
v_call: TRBV4-1
cdr3_aa: CASSQVSNTEAFF

j_call: TRBJ1-5
v_call: TRBV13
cdr3_aa: CASSFGTIGQPQHF

j_call: TRBJ1-6
v_call: TRBV3-1
cdr3_aa: CASGAGHRPNSPLHF

j_call: TRBJ2-5
v_call: TRBV2
cdr3_aa: CASSELSPKETQYF

j_call: TRBJ2-1
v_call: TRBV7-3
cdr3_aa: CASSDRTSSHNEQFF